This T cell receptor (beta chain) was found in a study of metastatic and nonmetastatic thyroid tumors. Study overall: Repertoires were compared across blood and tumor or nodule tissue from malignant and benign thyroid patients.

MiXCR re-clonotyped the PCR reads for TCRdb. The table has 30,000 to 35,000 clones, under 25% seen once. No treatment had been given to any patient before thyroid surgery. This clone was counted between two and nine times. With V trimmed by 7 bases and J by 0 bases, 11 bases remained unmatched. The V gene's germline CDR1 is ENHRY and CDR2 SYGVKD. The CDR3 spans 17 residues. The TCR comes from a male donor with papillary thyroid cancer or a benign thyroid nodule (not recorded which). Some clones in this sample may be carry-over from other donors' samples. The rearrangement uses TRBV10-3 and TRBJ2-1; 8 nucleotides align to TRBD2. Material for sequencing was tumor tissue. CDR3 region: CAIISDTGGSSYNEQFF. The CDR3 bases are TGTGCCATCATATCAGACACGGGAGGGTCCTCCTACAATGAGCAGTTCTTC.